Presented here are 16 T cell receptor beta chains from one specimen sequenced in a study of T cell responses to AZD1222 COVID-19 vaccine (dated by TCRdb to the early 2020s). What this sample's time point label stands for: about 28 days (+/-7) after the second vaccine dose. Libraries were constructed by the immunoSEQ multiplex PCR assay. This is the immuneACCESS table as TCRdb keeps it, with only in-frame sequences that have V and J called. A part of the clones is gone; compared with another copy, unresolved V genes explain less than half, and the rest is unexplained. For this sample the table gives about 140,000 clones, of which about 94% were detected only once. Together, the top ten hold roughly 4% of the sample. The sample here was peripheral blood, taken 28 days after the second AZD1222 dose. These receptors all stem from an adult who received the AZD1222 COVID-19 vaccine.

This rearrangement joins TRBV27 to TRBJ2-7, with D tentatively TRBD2 (6 bases). The CDR3 extends over 15 amino acids. Germline-derived CDR1 and CDR2 are MNHEY and SMNVEV (reference sequence). V lost 3 bases to trimming and J lost 1 base, with 13 bases between them. The CDR3 nucleotides are TGTGCCAGCAGTTTGGCGGGGTTCCCGTCCTACGAGCAGTACTTC. Amino acid sequence: CASSLAGFPSYEQYF.

The rearrangement links TRBV9 to TRBJ2-2, with 9 bases fitting TRBD2. CDR3 size: 21 residues. The J segment lost 2 bases and the V segment lost 2 bases, leaving 19 bases of the junction unmatched. Germline CDR1 SGDLS, CDR2 YYNGEE. The CDR3 here is CASSVPGVAGESRANTGELFF. CDR3 in DNA: TGTGCCAGCAGCGTCCCCGGGGTAGCGGGAGAGAGCCGGGCAAACACCGGGGAGCTGTTTTTT. The full variable domain, rest sourced from reference TRBV9 and TRBJ2-2, is DSGVTQTPKHLITATGQRVTLRCSPRSGDLSVYWYQQSLDQGLQFLIQYYNGEERAKGNILERFSAQQFPDLHSELNLSSLELGDSALYFCASSVPGVAGESRANTGELFFGEGSRLTVL.

This chain links TRBV27 with TRBJ1-1; 9 bases map to TRBD1. Unmatched junction bases numbered 10, after V lost 5 bases and J lost 3 bases. This CDR3 has 16 amino acids. Germline CDR1 MNHEY, CDR2 SMNVEV (reference sequence). CDR3 sequence reads: CASSPGTGITYTEAFF. The DNA of the CDR3 is TGTGCCAGCAGTCCCGGGACAGGGATAACTTACACTGAAGCTTTCTTT.

The chain carries TRBV3-1 (or the pseudogene TRBV3-2) and TRBJ2-7; D possibly matches TRBD1 or TRBD2 (5 bases each). CDR1 is LGHDT, CDR2 YNNKEL, per germline (reference sequence). The CDR3 spans 13 residues. V was trimmed by 3 bases and J by 2 bases, leaving 8 bases between them. CDR3 DNA: TGTGCCAGCAGCCACGGGACCGCCTACGAGCAGTACTTC. Protein sequence: CASSHGTAYEQYF.

The chain carries TRBV6-2 or TRBV6-3 and TRBJ1-5; tentatively, D is TRBD1 (6 bases). This CDR3 is built from 17 residues. Trimming stripped 2 bases from V and 0 bases from J, with 14 bases between. Germline V CDR1 and CDR2: MNHEY, SVGEGT. In nucleotides, the CDR3 is TGTGCCAGCAGTTACCCCGGCATGGACAGTAGCAATCAGCCCCAGCATTTT. This sequence encodes CASSYPGMDSSNQPQHF.

The chain joins TRBV6-6 to TRBJ1-5; the D is unclear. CDR1 and CDR2 from the germline V gene are MNHNY and SVGAGI (reference sequence). V was clipped by 6 bases and J by 5 bases, with 8 bases between them. This CDR3 is built from 12 residues. Here the CDR3 DNA reads TGTGCCAGCAGACTACCGGATCAGCCCCAGCATTTT. Amino acid sequence: CASRLPDQPQHF.

This rearrangement joins TRBV4-1 to TRBJ2-2, with D uncertain. Germline lookup yields CDR1 MGHRA and CDR2 YSYEKL. CDR3 length: 15 amino acids. V lost 0 bases and J lost 2, with 7 bases in between. CDR3 sequence reads: CASSQDTPNTGELFF. As DNA, the CDR3 is TGCGCCAGCAGCCAAGATACACCTAACACCGGGGAGCTGTTTTTT.

V is TRBV3-1 (or the pseudogene TRBV3-2) and J is TRBJ1-4; D ambiguous. Germline-derived CDR1 and CDR2 are LGHDT and YNNKEL (reference sequence). Trimming cost V 3 bases and J 6 bases, with 11 bases left between them. CDR3 length equals 14 residues. Written as DNA, the CDR3 is TGTGCCAGCAGCCAGGGGATCGGACATGAAAAACTGTTTTTT. This encodes CASSQGIGHEKLFF.

The gene calls are TRBV6-2 or TRBV6-3 and TRBJ1-5; weak D call: TRBD1 (6 bases). Trimming pared 5 bases from V and 11 bases from J, leaving 16 bases between. This CDR3 is 13 amino acids long. CDR1 MNHEY and CDR2 SVGEGT come from the germline V gene. CDR3 sequence: CASSGPGGHTQHF. The CDR3 DNA follows: TGTGCCAGCAGTGGCCCGGGGGGCCACACCCAGCATTTT.

This chain connects TRBV7-3 to TRBJ2-1; 14 nucleotides match TRBD2. Germline V gene lookup returns CDR1 SGHTA and CDR2 FQGTGA. Unmatched junction bases numbered 9, after V lost 5 bases and J lost 12 bases. The CDR3 consists of 15 residues. Written as DNA, the CDR3 is TGTGCCAGCAGCGACGGGACTAGCGGGAGTGTGAGGCAGTTCTTC. It translates to CASSDGTSGSVRQFF.

V usage is TRBV6-2 or TRBV6-3 and J usage is TRBJ1-1; 8 bases agree with TRBD1. CDR3 length equals 17 residues. Trimming removed 5 bases from V and 5 bases from J; junction bases left unmatched: 16. In germline, CDR1 is MNHEY, CDR2 SVGEGT. The CDR3 nucleotides are TGTGCCAGCAGTGAGACCGGGACAGGACTTCGGGAGACTGAAGCTTTCTTT. Protein sequence: CASSETGTGLRETEAFF.

This clone showed up just once. The CDR3 nucleotides are TGTGCCAGCAGCCAGACAGGGTACGAGCAGTACTTC. It translates to CASSQTGYEQYF. The chain combines TRBV3-1 (or the pseudogene TRBV3-2) with TRBJ2-7; 7 bases are a match to TRBD1. Per germline, CDR1 LGHDT and CDR2 YNNKEL (reference sequence). V shed 3 bases, J shed 4 bases, and the junction held 0 bases outside the gene matches. The CDR3 runs to 12 residues.

The gene calls are TRBV4-3 and TRBJ1-2, with a possible D match to TRBD1 (6 bases). Germline V gene lookup returns CDR1 LGHNA and CDR2 YSLEER. V shed 1 base and J shed 0 bases, with 15 bases lying between them. This CDR3 is built from 17 residues. CDR3 sequence (DNA): TGCGCCAGCAGCCAAGTGGCGCAGGGGTGGTCTAACTATGGCTACACCTTC. Translating it yields CASSQVAQGWSNYGYTF.

The V gene is TRBV7-9, the J gene TRBJ1-2, with no clear D. There are 17 residues in the CDR3. Trimming took off 0 bases at V and 4 bases at J, with 18 bases between the two ends. From germline, CDR1 is SEHNR and CDR2 FQNEAQ (reference sequence). The CDR3 sequence is CASSLALGSPLRYGYTF. The DNA for the CDR3 is TGTGCCAGCAGCTTAGCGCTCGGTTCCCCACTCCGCTATGGCTACACCTTC.

The chain links TRBV18 to TRBJ2-5; TRBD2 agrees at 8 bases. The ends lost 1 base at V and 4 bases at J; junction bases unmatched: 5. Germline values: CDR1 KGHSH, CDR2 LQKENI. The CDR3 length is 15 residues. CDR3 sequence (DNA): TGTGCCAGCTCACCACTAGCGGGACTCGTAGAGACCCAGTACTTC. Translating gives CASSPLAGLVETQYF.

The gene calls are TRBV9 and TRBJ1-3, with unresolved D. CDR3 length equals 15 residues. V gave up 0 bases and J gave up 3 bases, with 10 bases separating them. Germline V lookup: CDR1 SGDLS, CDR2 YYNGEE. The CDR3 DNA reads TGTGCCAGCAGCGTAGCGGACGGAGATGGAAACACCATATATTTT. It yields the protein CASSVADGDGNTIYF. The full variable domain, completed using reference TRBV9 and TRBJ1-3, is DSGVTQTPKHLITATGQRVTLRCSPRSGDLSVYWYQQSLDQGLQFLIQYYNGEERAKGNILERFSAQQFPDLHSELNLSSLELGDSALYFCASSVADGDGNTIYFGEGSWLTVV.